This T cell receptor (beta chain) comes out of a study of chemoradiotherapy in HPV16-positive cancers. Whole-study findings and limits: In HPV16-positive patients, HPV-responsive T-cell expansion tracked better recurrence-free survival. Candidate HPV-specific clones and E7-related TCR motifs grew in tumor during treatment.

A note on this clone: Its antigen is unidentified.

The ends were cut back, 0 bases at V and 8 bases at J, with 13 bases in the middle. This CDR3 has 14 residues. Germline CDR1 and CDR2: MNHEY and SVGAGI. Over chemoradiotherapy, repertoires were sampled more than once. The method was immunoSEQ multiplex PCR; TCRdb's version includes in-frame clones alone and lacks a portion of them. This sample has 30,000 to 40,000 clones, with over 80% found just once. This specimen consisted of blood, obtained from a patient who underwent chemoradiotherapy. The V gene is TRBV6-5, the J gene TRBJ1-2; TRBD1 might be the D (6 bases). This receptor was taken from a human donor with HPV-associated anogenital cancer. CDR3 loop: CASSYSGRGGGYTF. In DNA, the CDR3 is TGTGCCAGCAGTTACTCGGGGAGGGGGGGCGGCTACACCTTC.